This T cell receptor (beta chain) was identified during a study of T cell responses to AZD1222 COVID-19 vaccine. Study conclusions and caveats: Only after the peak T cell response were repertoires sampled. Donor demographics were predominantly white British with a female majority; clonal diversity may be underestimated. Nearly half of the spike-specific TCRs reportedly recognize variant regions that carry no mutations.

V lost 7 bases, J lost 3 bases, and 16 bases lay in between. The CDR3 length is 15 residues. CDR1 and CDR2 (germline): SEHNR, FQNEAQ (reference sequence). Second-dose intervals near 4 or 12 weeks were combined. For this clone: What it binds is not known.

The assay was immunoSEQ multiplex PCR, and TCRdb's table has in-frame clones only and misses some. The sample shows 160,000 or so clones, 90% to 95% of them seen only once. This clonotype was sampled from an adult who received the AZD1222 COVID-19 vaccine. The sample in question was peripheral blood, obtained 28 days after the second AZD1222 dose. The rearrangement joins TRBV7-9 to TRBJ1-5; no clear D. The CDR3 region is CASTPNRRINQPQHF. The CDR3 DNA is TGTGCCAGCACCCCCAACCGCCGGATCAATCAGCCCCAGCATTTT.